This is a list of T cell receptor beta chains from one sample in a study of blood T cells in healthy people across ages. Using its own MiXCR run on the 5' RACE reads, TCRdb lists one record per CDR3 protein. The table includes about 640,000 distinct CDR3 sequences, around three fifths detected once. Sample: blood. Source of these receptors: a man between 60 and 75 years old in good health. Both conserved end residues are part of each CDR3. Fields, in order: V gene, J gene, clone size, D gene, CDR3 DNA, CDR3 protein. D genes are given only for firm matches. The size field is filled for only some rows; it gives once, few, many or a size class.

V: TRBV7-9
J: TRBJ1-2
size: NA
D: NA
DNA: TGTGCCAGCAGCCAACTTACATTGGGAAGGGCAGCTAACTATGGCTACACCTTC
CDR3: CASSQLTLGRAANYGYTF

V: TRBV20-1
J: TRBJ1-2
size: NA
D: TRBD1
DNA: TGCAGTGCTAGACCGACAGGGGACAACTATGGCTACACCTTC
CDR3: CSARPTGDNYGYTF

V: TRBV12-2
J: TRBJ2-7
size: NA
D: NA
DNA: TGTGCAAGTCGCTTAGCCCACGACAGGGTGGTGTACGAGCAGTACTTC
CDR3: CASRLAHDRVVYEQYF

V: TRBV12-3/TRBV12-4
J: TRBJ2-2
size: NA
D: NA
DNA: TGTGCCAGCAGTTTCTTTGGTCGTACCGGGGAGCTGTTTTTT
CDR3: CASSFFGRTGELFF

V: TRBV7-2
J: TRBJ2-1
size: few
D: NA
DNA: TGTGCCAGCAGCGCCTGGACTAACGATGAGCAGTTCTTC
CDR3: CASSAWTNDEQFF

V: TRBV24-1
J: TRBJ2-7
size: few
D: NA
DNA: TGTGCCGTCGACAGCGCCACGGGCTACGAGCAGTACTTC
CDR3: CAVDSATGYEQYF

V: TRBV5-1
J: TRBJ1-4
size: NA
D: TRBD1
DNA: TGCGCCAGCAGCTACCGACAGGGCGGAACTAATGAAAAACTGTTTTTT
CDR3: CASSYRQGGTNEKLFF

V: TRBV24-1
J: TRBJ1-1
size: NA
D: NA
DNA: TGTGCCACCTCGGCGGGGGCGAACACTGAAGCTTTCTTT
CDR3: CATSAGANTEAFF

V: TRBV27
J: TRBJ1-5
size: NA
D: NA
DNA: TGTGCCAGCAGTCGACTTAACAATCAGCCCCAGCATTTT
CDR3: CASSRLNNQPQHF

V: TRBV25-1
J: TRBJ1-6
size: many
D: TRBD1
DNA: TGTGCCAGCAGTCGGGACAGGGGCTACTCACCCCTCCACTTT
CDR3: CASSRDRGYSPLHF

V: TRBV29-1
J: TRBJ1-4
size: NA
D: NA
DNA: TGCAGCGTTGAAGATATCACAGGGGAAAAACTGTTTTTT
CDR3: CSVEDITGEKLFF

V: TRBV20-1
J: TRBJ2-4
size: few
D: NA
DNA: TGCAGTGCTAGAGCGGGGGCGGGCAAAAACATTCAGTACTTC
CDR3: CSARAGAGKNIQYF

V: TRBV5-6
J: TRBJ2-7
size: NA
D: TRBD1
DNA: TGTGCCAGCAGCGGGGACAGCGCCTACGAGCGGTACTTC
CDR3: CASSGDSAYERYF

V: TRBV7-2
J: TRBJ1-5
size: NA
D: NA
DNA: TGTGCCAGCAACGCGGGGGGGCATCAGCCCCAGCATTTT
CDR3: CASNAGGHQPQHF

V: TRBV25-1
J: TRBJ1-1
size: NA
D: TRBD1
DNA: TGTGCCAGCAGGGCCCCCGACAGGGACACTGAAGCTTTCTTT
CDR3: CASRAPDRDTEAFF

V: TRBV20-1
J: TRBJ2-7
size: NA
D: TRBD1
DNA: TGCAGTGCGGGCCGGACAGGGGGTCCTATGGGCTACGAGCAGTACTTC
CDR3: CSAGRTGGPMGYEQYF

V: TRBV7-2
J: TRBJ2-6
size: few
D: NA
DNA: TGTGCCAGCAGCTTAGTAGGGGAGGACGTCCTGACTTTC
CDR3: CASSLVGEDVLTF

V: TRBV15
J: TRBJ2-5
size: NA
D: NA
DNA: TGTGCCACCAGCAGAGGAGGAGGGGCCAGCTCCTACAATGAGCAGTACTTC
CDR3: CATSRGGGASSYNEQYF

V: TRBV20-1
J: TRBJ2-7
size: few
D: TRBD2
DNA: TGCAGTGCTATTAAGCGGGGGGGCTACGAGCAGTACTTC
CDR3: CSAIKRGGYEQYF

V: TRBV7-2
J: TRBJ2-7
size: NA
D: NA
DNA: TGTGCCAGCAGCCCCCAACAGGGACCCTACGAGCAGTACTTC
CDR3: CASSPQQGPYEQYF

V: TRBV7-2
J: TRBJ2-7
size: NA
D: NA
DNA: TGTGCCAGCAGCCCTCGGGACTTATGGTCCTACGAGCAGTACTTC
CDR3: CASSPRDLWSYEQYF

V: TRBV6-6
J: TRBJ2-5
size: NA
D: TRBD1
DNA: TGTGCCAGCAGTTACGCGTCCGGGACAGGGCTTTGGGAGACCCAGTACTTC
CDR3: CASSYASGTGLWETQYF

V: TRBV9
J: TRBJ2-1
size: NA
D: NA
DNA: TGTGCCAGCAGCGCGGGTCGCAGCCACAACAATGAGCAGTTCTTC
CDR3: CASSAGRSHNNEQFF